Below are 19 T cell receptor beta chains sequenced from a single sample in a study of glioma-infiltrating T cells. Amplification of TCR alpha and beta CDR3 regions from RNA used iRepertoire nested multiplex PCR. TCRdb re-derived calls from the multiplex PCR reads in MiXCR, one entry per CDR3 protein. The profile covers roughly 350,000 distinct CDR3 sequences, with roughly 41% appearing a single time and around 11% taken by the ten largest. The specimen was glioma tissue, nonneoplastic brain tissue, or PBMCs (not recorded which). All receptors come from a human donor with low-grade glioma or glioblastoma, undergoing nonglioma brain surgery, or in good health (not recorded which).

About this clonotype itself: A much larger clone is a single base away; this may be a read error. The chain joins TRBV28 to TRBJ2-1; 7 bases fit TRBD2. This CDR3 spans 17 amino acids. Germline CDR1 is MDHEN and CDR2 is SYDVKM. The J segment lost 3 bases and the V segment lost 6 bases, leaving 14 bases of the junction unmatched. The DNA for the CDR3 is TGTGCCAGCAGACAATCGGCACTAGCGTCTAACTACAATGAGCAGTTCTTC. It encodes CASRQSALASNYNEQFF.

For this clonotype: Being one base from a much bigger clone, this may be a read error. This sequence joins TRBV20-1 and TRBJ1-1; D is possibly TRBD1 (6 bases). Germline assignment: CDR1 DFQATT and CDR2 SNEGSKA (reference sequence). Between the trimmed V and J ends, which lost 6 bases and 7 bases, there was a span of 15 bases. This CDR3 is 12 amino acids long. CDR3 sequence (DNA): TGCAGTGCCCAAGAACAGGGTCTTGAAGCTTTCTTT. Protein: CSAQEQGLEAFF.

To note about this clonotype: The junction shows a germline mismatch at one end, possibly a read error. The V and J genes are TRBV27 and TRBJ1-6, with 8 nucleotides matching TRBD1. CDR1 and CDR2 from the germline V gene are MNHEY and SMNVEV (reference sequence). The CDR3 runs to 15 residues. As DNA, the CDR3 is TGTGCCAGCGGTCCCAAGACAGGGGTTGGTTCACCTCTCCACTTT. Translating gives CASGPKTGVGSPLHF.

V usage is TRBV15 and J usage is TRBJ2-7, with D possibly matching TRBD1 (5 bases). V lost 3 bases, J lost 6 bases, and 12 bases lay in between. Per germline, CDR1 LNHNV and CDR2 YYDKDF (reference sequence). This CDR3 comprises 13 residues. The CDR3 protein is CATSSFRAFEQYF. The CDR3 DNA reads TGTGCCACCAGCAGTTTCAGGGCGTTCGAGCAGTACTTC.

This chain connects TRBV5-4 to TRBJ2-1; TRBD2 is a possible D gene (5 bases). Germline V gene data show CDR1 as SGHNT and CDR2 as YYREEE (reference sequence). V dropped 3 bases and J dropped 10 bases, with 11 bases sitting between them. The CDR3 sequence is 12 residues long. The CDR3: CASSSRGGEQFF. CDR3 nucleotide sequence: TGTGCCAGCAGCTCCAGAGGCGGGGAGCAGTTCTTC.

Remarks on this clonotype: This may stem from a read error, because a much larger clone lies one nucleotide away. This rearrangement joins TRBV6-2 or TRBV6-3 to TRBJ1-5; D gene unclear. Looked up from germline, CDR1 is MNHEY and CDR2 is SVGEGT. With 0 bases removed from V and 5 bases from J, the gap between germline ends came to 8 bases. This CDR3 comprises 14 residues. In DNA, the CDR3 is TGTGCCAGCAGTTACTCGACCCAGCATCAGCCCCAGCATTTT. This gives the protein CASSYSTQHQPQHF.

This clonotype was picked up one time. Being one base from a much bigger clone, this may be a read error. The V call is TRBV27, the J call TRBJ2-5; D ambiguous. Germline V gene lookup returns CDR1 MNHEY and CDR2 SMNVEV (reference sequence). CDR3 length equals 14 residues. Trimming took off 4 bases at V and 5 bases at J, with 14 bases between the two ends. The CDR3 sequence is CASSSKVSLETQYF. For the CDR3, the DNA is TGTGCCAGCAGTTCTAAGGTCAGTTTGGAGACCCAGTACTTC.

For this clonotype: A much larger clonotype is one base distant, so this may be a read error. J is TRBJ2-1 and V is TRBV20-1; 10 positions match TRBD2. The CDR3 is made up of 16 amino acids. The V segment lost 1 base and the J segment 9 bases; nucleotides outside the gene matches: 12. The germline V gene encodes CDR1 DFQATT and CDR2 SNEGSKA (reference sequence). The CDR3 reads CSARGGTSEVGGEQFF. In nucleotides, the CDR3 is TGCAGTGCTAGAGGTGGGACTAGCGAAGTAGGAGGTGAGCAGTTCTTC.

This clonotype was seen repeatedly, ten times or more. This rearrangement joins TRBV6-1 to TRBJ2-1; 10 bases fit TRBD2. Germline loops: CDR1 MNHNS, CDR2 SASEGT. The CDR3 has 17 amino acids. The V and J ends lost 1 base and 4 bases, in that order; junction bases with no gene match: 7. CDR3 DNA: TGTGCCAGCAGTGAAGTACTAGCGGGATACCTTTACAATGAGCAGTTCTTC. Amino acids: CASSEVLAGYLYNEQFF.

This clonotype was recorded many times. This sequence joins TRBV6-2 or TRBV6-3 and TRBJ1-2, with a weak D call TRBD1 (5 bases). Per germline, CDR1 MNHEY and CDR2 SVGEGT. V was pared by 7 bases and J by 8 bases, with 20 bases between. The CDR3 spans 14 residues. CDR3 protein: CASTSPSLREGYTF. The CDR3 DNA reads TGTGCCAGCACCTCTCCCAGCCTCAGGGAGGGCTACACCTTC.

This clonotype was seen ten or more times. The rearrangement joins TRBV15 to TRBJ2-3; D not resolved. The CDR3 is made up of 13 amino acids. Looked up from germline, CDR1 is LNHNV and CDR2 is YYDKDF (reference sequence). V was cut by 3 bases and J by 0 bases, with 4 bases left in between. CDR3: CATSSDSTDTQYF. The CDR3 DNA sequence: TGTGCCACCAGCAGCGACAGCACAGATACGCAGTATTTT.

This clonotype appeared a few times. V is TRBV7-9 and J is TRBJ2-1; no clear D gene. The CDR3 length is 16 residues. The V gene's germline CDR1 is SEHNR and CDR2 FQNEAQ (reference sequence). V was shortened by 4 bases and J by 2 bases, with 15 bases between the two germline ends. The CDR3 DNA is TGTGCCAGCAGCTCCCACCCGTACCACCCCTACAATGAGCAGTTCTTC. Its translation: CASSSHPYHPYNEQFF.

Notes on this clonotype: This clone may be a read error of a much larger clone one base away. V and J are TRBV6-5 and TRBJ2-6; either TRBD1 or TRBD2 may supply D (7 bases each). This CDR3 comprises 14 residues. Germline V gene lookup returns CDR1 MNHEY and CDR2 SVGAGI. CDR3 sequence (DNA): TGTGCCAGCAGTTCAGGGGGGGGGGCCAACGTCCTGATTTTC. Its translation: CASSSGGGANVLIF.

This clonotype has only a few counts. The CDR3 DNA reads TGTGCCAGCAATCACAGGGTGCAGGATGAAAAACTGTTTTTT. It yields the protein CASNHRVQDEKLFF. The V call is TRBV28, the J call TRBJ1-4; TRBD1 might be the D (6 bases). CDR3 size: 14 residues. The germline gives CDR1 MDHEN, CDR2 SYDVKM. The V end lost 7 bases, the J end lost 6 bases, and 15 bases lay between the germline ends.

This chain uses TRBV2 with TRBJ2-1, with no clear D. Trimming took 5 bases from V and 5 from J, leaving 4 bases between them. This CDR3 is 11 amino acids long. CDR1 and CDR2 (germline): SNHLY, FYNNEI. The CDR3 DNA sequence: TGTGCCAGCAGTCCAAACAATGAGCAGTTCTTC. This translates into CASSPNNEQFF.

The V call is TRBV7-2, the J call TRBJ2-3, with D unclear. Trimming pared 5 bases from V and 2 bases from J, leaving 17 bases between. This CDR3 has 16 residues. Germline V gives CDR1 SGHTA, CDR2 FQGNSA. The CDR3 region is CASSPLARSLTDTQYF. The CDR3 nucleotides are TGTGCCAGCAGCCCCTTGGCCCGATCACTCACAGATACGCAGTATTTT.

With respect to this clonotype: The junction departs from the called germline gene at one end, perhaps through a read error. V gene TRBV10-3 combines with J gene TRBJ1-1, with TRBD1 as a possible D gene (5 bases). This CDR3 has 15 amino acids. CDR1 ENHRY and CDR2 SYGVKD come from the germline V gene. The CDR3 loop is CAISKSFRVNTEAFF. The CDR3 DNA reads as TGTGCCATCAGTAAGTCCTTCAGGGTGAACACTGAAGCTTTCTTT.

Comments on this clonotype: The junction and the germline gene differ at one end; a read error may be behind it. The chain is built from TRBV2 and TRBJ1-5; D is undetermined. Germline V gene lookup returns CDR1 SNHLY and CDR2 FYNNEI. The CDR3 covers 16 residues. The CDR3 nucleotides read TGTGCCAGCAGTGAACGTCTCGGTTATAGCAATAAGCCCCAGCATTTT. It codes for CASSERLGYSNKPQHF.

The chain has TRBV4-1 and TRBJ2-4, with D tentatively TRBD1 or TRBD2 (6 bases each). The CDR3 length is 17 residues. CDR1 and CDR2 from the germline V gene are MGHRA and YSYEKL. V was shortened by 1 base and J by 1 base, with 14 bases between the two germline ends. The CDR3 coding sequence is TGCGCCAGCAGCCAAGGGGGGCTAGCGTCCGCCAAAAACATTCAGTACTTC. Protein sequence: CASSQGGLASAKNIQYF.